Listed here are 5 T cell receptor beta chains from one sample, sequenced in a study of T cells in Graves' hyperthyroidism and ophthalmopathy. Researchers amplified the TCR beta CDR3 regions from RNA transcripts. First-round RT-PCR with HTBI primers amplified the TCR CDR3 region. Each CDR3 protein is one row after TCRdb ran MiXCR on the multiplex PCR reads. The data hold a few hundred thousand distinct CDR3 sequences, with 20% to 25% observed a single time. Sequencing input: blood. Receptors originate from a woman aged 45 to 65 with Graves' hyperthyroidism.

This clonotype has a count of ten or more. This chain uses TRBV20-1 with TRBJ2-7; 11 bases map to TRBD2. The CDR3 is made up of 15 amino acids. CDR1 and CDR2 (germline): DFQATT, SNEGSKA (reference sequence). The CDR3 DNA reads TGCAGACCCAAAACTAGCGGGAGAGGGGGATACGAGCAGTACTTC. Protein sequence: CRPKTSGRGGYEQYF.

This clonotype was observed at least ten times. CDR3 in DNA: TGTGCCAGCAGCGACAGGGTCCCGAACACCGGGGAGCTGTTTTTT. Protein: CASSDRVPNTGELFF. The rearrangement uses TRBV3-1 and TRBJ2-2; 7 bases are shared with TRBD1. Germline trimming cut 5 bases from V and 0 bases from J; bases unmatched to any gene: 3. This CDR3 region has 15 residues. The germline V gene encodes CDR1 LGHDT and CDR2 YNNKEL (reference sequence).

At least ten counts were recorded for this clonotype. The chain links TRBV3-1 to TRBJ2-7; D not resolved. The germline gives CDR1 LGHDT, CDR2 YNNKEL (reference sequence). The CDR3 loop spans 11 amino acids. With 2 bases removed from V and 7 bases from J, the gap between germline ends came to 6 bases. CDR3 DNA: TGTGCCAGCAGCCAATCCGGGGAGCAGTACTTC. Protein sequence: CASSQSGEQYF.

The table lists this clonotype with a few counts. V and J are TRBV4-1 and TRBJ2-7; 7 bases agree with TRBD1. V lost 4 bases to trimming and J lost 2 bases; unmatched junction nucleotides: 8. There are 15 residues in the CDR3. Germline loops: CDR1 MGHRA, CDR2 YSYEKL. CDR3 loop: CASSPGTATTYEQYF. The CDR3 coding sequence is TGCGCCAGCAGCCCCGGGACAGCGACGACCTACGAGCAGTACTTC.

Only a few counts were recorded for this clonotype. The V call is TRBV29-1, the J call TRBJ2-5, with TRBD1 as a possible D gene (5 bases). Germline V gene sequence: CDR1 SQVTM, CDR2 ANQGSEA. V was cut by 4 bases and J by 5 bases, with 14 bases left in between. The CDR3 runs to 13 residues. The CDR3 DNA is TGCAGCGTTGTACGCCAGGGTAGGGAGACCCAGTACTTC. Protein sequence: CSVVRQGRETQYF.